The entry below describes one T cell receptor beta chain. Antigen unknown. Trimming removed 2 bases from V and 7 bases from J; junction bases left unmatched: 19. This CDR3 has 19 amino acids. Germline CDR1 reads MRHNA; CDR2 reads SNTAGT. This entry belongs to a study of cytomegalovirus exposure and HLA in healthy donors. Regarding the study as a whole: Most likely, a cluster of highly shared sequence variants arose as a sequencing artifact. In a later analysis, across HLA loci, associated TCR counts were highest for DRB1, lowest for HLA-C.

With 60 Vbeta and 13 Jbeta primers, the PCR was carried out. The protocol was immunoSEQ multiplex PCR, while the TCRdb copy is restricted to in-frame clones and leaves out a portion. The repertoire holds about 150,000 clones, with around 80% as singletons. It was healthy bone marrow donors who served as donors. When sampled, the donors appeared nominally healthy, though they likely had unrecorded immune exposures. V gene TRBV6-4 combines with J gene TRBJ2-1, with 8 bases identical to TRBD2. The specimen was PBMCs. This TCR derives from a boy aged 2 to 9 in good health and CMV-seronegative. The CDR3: CASSDASSGSTQWRNEQFF. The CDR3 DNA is TGTGCCAGCAGTGACGCATCCAGCGGGAGCACGCAATGGAGGAATGAGCAGTTCTTC.